This is a list of T cell receptor beta chains from one sample in a study of T cells in Graves' hyperthyroidism and ophthalmopathy. Each CDR3 protein is one row after TCRdb ran MiXCR on the multiplex PCR reads. The sample records hundreds of thousands of distinct CDR3 sequences, 14% being singletons. The sequenced material came from blood. The source of these receptors is a woman aged 45-60 years with Graves' ophthalmopathy. CDR3s leave out the opening cysteine and the closing phenylalanine or tryptophan. The order of the fields is V gene, clone size, CDR3 protein. Rows may omit the clone size; those that give it use once, few, many or a size class.

v_call: TRBV27
clone_size: many
cdr3_aa: ASSPIDRPGSGNTIY

v_call: TRBV28
clone_size: -
cdr3_aa: ASSPTIDHEQY

v_call: TRBV7-9
clone_size: many
cdr3_aa: ASSLDLGRGEQY

v_call: TRBV11-3
clone_size: few
cdr3_aa: ASSSGQGFATNEKLF

v_call: TRBV5-1
clone_size: many
cdr3_aa: ASSEGPGRMDTGELF

v_call: TRBV27
clone_size: many
cdr3_aa: ASSPQGAKMNTEAF

v_call: TRBV9
clone_size: -
cdr3_aa: ASSAQGAMEKLF

v_call: TRBV14
clone_size: -
cdr3_aa: ASSQTRKGQGNYEQY

v_call: TRBV27
clone_size: -
cdr3_aa: ASSFPISGRVNEQF

v_call: TRBV11-3
clone_size: -
cdr3_aa: ASSLDQLTDTQY

v_call: TRBV12-3/TRBV12-4
clone_size: many
cdr3_aa: ASSLPYNTGELF

v_call: TRBV28
clone_size: few
cdr3_aa: ASSPEDRAGANVLT

v_call: TRBV29-1
clone_size: -
cdr3_aa: SVEKPGTAGYEQY

v_call: TRBV7-2
clone_size: -
cdr3_aa: ASSLVLAGIADTQY

v_call: TRBV20-1
clone_size: few
cdr3_aa: SATSGRVVGELF

v_call: TRBV7-9
clone_size: -
cdr3_aa: ASSQRGSSETQY

v_call: TRBV20-1
clone_size: many
cdr3_aa: SARLDNYGYT

v_call: TRBV18
clone_size: many
cdr3_aa: ASSPTDRAETQY

v_call: TRBV4-3
clone_size: -
cdr3_aa: ASSPQWTGEETQY

v_call: TRBV7-2
clone_size: many
cdr3_aa: ASSLRGTTYEQY

v_call: TRBV15
clone_size: -
cdr3_aa: ATSRDTVTYEQY

v_call: TRBV9
clone_size: -
cdr3_aa: ASSVVGANTDTQY